This T cell receptor beta chain was sequenced for a study of Graves' ophthalmopathy and Graves' hyperthyroidism. This clonotype was picked up a small number of times. It may be a read error: a sequence one base away is much more abundant. The germline CDR1 and CDR2 sequences are GTSNPN and SVGIG (reference sequence). This CDR3 has 13 residues. Amplification of TCR beta CDR3 regions used RNA transcripts. Second-round multiplex PCR followed a first-round RT-PCR using HTBI primers. TCRdb reprocessed the multiplex PCR reads via MiXCR and lists one record per CDR3 protein. Here the sample spans about 620,000 distinct CDR3 sequences, 22% being singletons.

This TCR came from a woman between 18 and 29 years old with stable Graves' hyperthyroidism. Some clones in this sample may be carry-over from other donors' samples. The rearrangement joins TRBV30 to TRBJ1-1; the match to TRBD1 covers 7 bases. Source material: peripheral blood. The CDR3 is CAWSWDRNTEACF. CDR3 coding DNA: TGTGCCTGGAGTTGGGACAGAAACACTGAAGCTTGCTTT.